This T cell receptor beta chain was captured by sequencing in a study of TIL therapy for anti-PD-1-resistant metastatic lung cancer. Across the whole study: Tumors were harvested before any PD-1/PD-L1 blockade. Tumors carried a median about 1.4 non-synonymous mutations per megabase.

To note about this clone: The antigen is unknown.

Findings and limits, study-wide: Infused TIL clonotypes partially replaced the baseline blood repertoire, then decayed over months.

Trimming removed 4 bases at V and 5 bases at J, with 10 bases between. This CDR3 region has 13 residues. Germline assignment: CDR1 LGHDT and CDR2 YNNKEL (reference sequence). Time point indicated: pre-treatment sample, taken before nivolumab and TIL therapy. The libraries were made with immunoSEQ v3. Each library reached 2.1 million or so read pairs, or roughly 4.5-6.5 million at deep level. TCRdb's copy holds only in-frame clones and misses some; the assay was immunoSEQ multiplex PCR. The sample yields approximately 57,000 clones, 80% to 90% seen once. This clonotype originated in a person aged 25 to 85 with non-small cell lung cancer. This specimen was blood, taken at baseline. The chain employs TRBV3-1 (or the pseudogene TRBV3-2) and TRBJ2-3; D is unresolved. The chain's CDR3 is CASSLRLGDTQYF. CDR3 in DNA: TGTGCCAGCAGCCTTCGACTCGGAGATACGCAGTATTTT.